A single sample is the source of the 31 T cell receptor beta chains below, sequenced in a study of T cells expressing NK-cell markers. TCRdb processed the 5' RACE reads again and assigns one entry to each CDR3 protein, with no DNA. The sample includes more than 400,000 distinct CDR3 sequences. The sample comprised blood T cells: a sorted CD56 or NKG2C T cell subset, CD4+ or CD8+ T cells, or bulk PBMC T cells (not recorded which). These receptors were obtained from a woman aged 18-70 years in good health.

The chain recombines TRBV4-1 with TRBJ2-5. Germline V lookup: CDR1 MGHRA, CDR2 YSYEKL. The CDR3 consists of 14 residues. The CDR3 reads CASSQDIGWETQYF.

This rearrangement joins TRBV5-1 to TRBJ2-1. Germline CDR1 is SGHRS and CDR2 is YFSETQ. The CDR3 covers 16 residues. CDR3 region: CASSWTSGSPYNEQFF.

V usage is TRBV3-1 and J usage is TRBJ2-2; absent DNA, TCRdb's TRBD1 call cannot be checked. Germline-derived CDR1 and CDR2 are LGHDT and YNNKEL (reference sequence). The CDR3 sequence is 15 residues long. The CDR3 here is CASSQGASATGELFF.

This chain links TRBV6-5 with TRBJ2-4; the D call from TCRdb, TRBD1, cannot be confirmed without DNA. This CDR3 region has 16 residues. Germline V gene data show CDR1 as MNHEY and CDR2 as SVGAGI. The chain's CDR3 is CASSLRASLGENIQYF.

V usage is TRBV7-3 and J usage is TRBJ2-3; without DNA, the TCRdb call of TRBD2 cannot be checked. Germline assignment: CDR1 SGHTA and CDR2 FQGTGA. The CDR3 sequence is 16 residues long. This CDR3 reads CASSFRAGVSTDTQYF.

The chain couples TRBV6-1 to TRBJ1-6. CDR3 size: 11 residues. CDR1 MNHNS and CDR2 SASEGT come from the germline V gene. The chain's CDR3 is CASNLNSPLHF.

V and J are TRBV7-2 and TRBJ1-1; TCRdb proposes TRBD1, but this gene call is untestable without DNA. The CDR3 has 14 residues. Germline CDR1 is SGHTA and CDR2 is FQGNSA. Here the CDR3 reads CASSQTQGGAEAFF.

CDR3 loop: CASSTETSYNEQFF. The rearrangement links TRBV9 to TRBJ2-1; no DNA is available, so the TRBD2 call from TCRdb remains unchecked. Germline V CDR1 and CDR2: SGDLS, YYNGEE. The CDR3 covers 14 residues. Full variable domain (remainder filled in from reference TRBV9 and TRBJ2-1): DSGVTQTPKHLITATGQRVTLRCSPRSGDLSVYWYQQSLDQGLQFLIQYYNGEERAKGNILERFSAQQFPDLHSELNLSSLELGDSALYFCASSTETSYNEQFFGPGTRLTVL.

V is TRBV27 and J is TRBJ2-2; TCRdb's D call of TRBD1 is untestable without DNA. The CDR3 consists of 15 residues. CDR1 MNHEY and CDR2 SMNVEV come from the germline V gene (reference sequence). CDR3 amino acids: CASSFGTANTGELFF.

The CDR3 region is CASSPGVAEAFF. The chain recombines TRBV12-3 or TRBV12-4 with TRBJ1-1; TCRdb's assignment of TRBD1 cannot be checked, as there is no DNA. The CDR3 is made up of 12 amino acids.

The chain uses TRBV28 and TRBJ2-3; TCRdb lists TRBD1, though no DNA is available to test this call. The CDR3 is 13 residues long. From germline, CDR1 is MDHEN and CDR2 SYDVKM. CDR3 region: CASSLNGPGRMYF.

This chain joins TRBV2 and TRBJ1-1. This CDR3 has 14 residues. Germline V gene sequence: CDR1 SNHLY, CDR2 FYNNEI. The CDR3 region is CASIREWMNTEAFF.

The chain has TRBV7-2 and TRBJ2-2. The V gene's germline CDR1 is SGHTA and CDR2 FQGNSA. The CDR3 is made up of 14 amino acids. CDR3 residues: CASSPIGVTGELFF.

The chain recombines TRBV20-1 with TRBJ2-1. Germline V lookup: CDR1 DFQATT, CDR2 SNEGSKA (reference sequence). This CDR3 is built from 13 residues. CDR3 sequence reads: CSAVTGTYNEQFF.

The chain employs TRBV29-1 and TRBJ1-2. The V gene's germline CDR1 is SQVTM and CDR2 ANQGSEA. There are 11 residues in the CDR3. The CDR3 region is CSVAHNYGYTF.

This chain uses TRBV5-4 with TRBJ2-1; the D call of TRBD2 rests on TCRdb alone, since no DNA is present to check it. CDR3 length: 19 residues. Germline CDR1 is SGHNT and CDR2 is YYREEE (reference sequence). Here the CDR3 reads CASSLGLAGALNSYNEQFF.

This chain connects TRBV12-3 or TRBV12-4 to TRBJ2-3. This CDR3 has 13 residues. The CDR3 region is CASYGSWADTQYF.

The chain uses TRBV7-9 and TRBJ1-1; there is no DNA to check the TCRdb D call of TRBD1. The CDR3 length is 14 residues. The germline V gene has CDR1 SEHNR and CDR2 FQNEAQ (reference sequence). This chain's CDR3 is CASSFRQEYTEAFF. Based on the CDR3 plus reference TRBV7-9 and TRBJ1-1, the full variable domain is DTGVSQNPRHKITKRGQNVTFRCDPISEHNRLYWYRQTLGQGPEFLTYFQNEAQLEKSRLLSDRFSAERPKGSFSTLEIQRTEQGDSAMYLCASSFRQEYTEAFFGQGTRLTVV.

The CDR3 reads CASSPGQGGPWAEAFF. This chain connects TRBV11-2 to TRBJ1-1; TCRdb indicates TRBD1, and absent DNA this call remains unverified. Germline values: CDR1 SGHAT, CDR2 FQNNGV. This CDR3 region has 16 residues.

The rearrangement uses TRBV12-3 or TRBV12-4 and TRBJ2-1; TCRdb's D call, TRBD1, is unchecked because there is no DNA. The CDR3 extends over 15 amino acids. This chain's CDR3 is CASRPPGTGRNEQFF.

CDR3 in amino acids: CASDFGKTGNQPQHF. The chain carries TRBV12-3 or TRBV12-4 and TRBJ1-5. The CDR3 has 15 residues.

This rearrangement joins TRBV5-1 to TRBJ2-5; TCRdb designates TRBD1, a call that cannot be tested without DNA. Germline CDR1 reads SGHRS; CDR2 reads YFSETQ. CDR3 length: 16 amino acids. The CDR3 is CASSLMAGESQETQYF. Supplemented by reference TRBV5-1 and TRBJ2-5, the full variable domain reads KAGVTQTPRYLIKTRGQQVTLSCSPISGHRSVSWYQQTPGQGLQFLFEYFSETQRNKGNFPGRFSGRQFSNSRSEMNVSTLELGDSALYLCASSLMAGESQETQYFGPGTRLLVL.

This chain links TRBV20-1 with TRBJ2-7. CDR1 is DFQATT and CDR2 is SNEGSKA in the germline V gene (reference sequence). The CDR3 runs to 15 residues. This CDR3 is CSARDLRGGSYEQYF.

The CDR3: CASSKYRVYEQYF. The chain uses TRBV21-1 and TRBJ2-7; the D call from TCRdb, TRBD1, cannot be confirmed without DNA. TRBV21-1 is a pseudogene segment. The CDR3 sequence is 13 residues long.

The rearrangement uses TRBV30 and TRBJ1-1. The CDR3 loop spans 11 amino acids. Germline CDR1 is GTSNPN and CDR2 is SVGIG (reference sequence). The chain's CDR3 is CAWSVFTEAFF.

The genes are TRBV4-3 and TRBJ2-3; there is no DNA to check the TCRdb D call of TRBD2. CDR3 length: 16 amino acids. CDR1 is LGHNA, CDR2 YSLEER, per germline. CDR3 amino acids: CASSQDKLGGTDTQYF.

The V and J genes are TRBV7-2 and TRBJ2-1; TCRdb names TRBD2, which stays unverified in the absence of DNA. Per germline, CDR1 SGHTA and CDR2 FQGNSA. The CDR3 runs 15 residues. The CDR3 spells CASSLTSGTNNEQFF.

The CDR3: CASSPRGDTDTQYF. V and J are TRBV12-3 or TRBV12-4 and TRBJ2-3; the D call of TRBD1 rests on TCRdb alone, since no DNA is present to check it. CDR3 length: 14 residues.

The genes are TRBV7-2 and TRBJ1-2; the TRBD1 assignment by TCRdb is unverifiable without DNA. The CDR3 runs 17 residues. CDR1 and CDR2 (germline): SGHTA, FQGNSA. CDR3 sequence: CASSPLQGQATNYGYTF.

The V gene is TRBV18, the J gene TRBJ2-7; the D gene TCRdb calls, TRBD2, cannot be checked with no DNA. CDR3 length: 14 amino acids. Germline V gene lookup returns CDR1 KGHSH and CDR2 LQKENI. The chain's CDR3 is CASSPGRTYYEQYF.

V and J are TRBV20-1 and TRBJ1-1; without DNA, the TCRdb call of TRBD1 cannot be checked. Germline CDR1 is DFQATT and CDR2 is SNEGSKA (reference sequence). CDR3 length: 12 amino acids. The CDR3 region is CSAGTGIAEAFF.